The entry that follows covers one TCR beta chain sequence. The sample comes from a study of regulatory T cells in long-lasting Graves disease. The V end lost 4 bases, the J end lost 1 base, and 15 bases lay between the germline ends. Germline values: CDR1 MDHEN, CDR2 SYDVKM. CDR3 size: 16 residues. Time point indicated: newly diagnosed GD, antithyroid drugs for less than 3 months. With RNA extracted from PBMCs as input, the TCR library was made. Arm-PCR with iRepertoire HTBI primers amplified the CDR3 regions for these TCR beta libraries. TCRdb itself ran the multiplex PCR reads through MiXCR, one entry per CDR3 protein. Among fewer than 450,000 distinct CDR3 sequences, 15% were seen once, and the ten largest hold about 8.2%. These data also featured in a second study, about T cells in Graves' hyperthyroidism and ophthalmopathy.

This sequence joins TRBV28 and TRBJ2-3, with a possible D match to TRBD1 (6 bases). The sequence was obtained from a woman between 35 and 50 years old with Graves disease. The sequences come from peripheral blood mononuclear cells (PBMCs), collected at new diagnosis, from a patient treated with antithyroid drugs. CDR3 sequence: CASSSTGLGGTDTQYF. In nucleotides, the CDR3 is TGTGCCAGCAGTTCCACAGGGCTTGGGGGCACAGATACGCAGTATTTT. The whole variable domain, filled in from reference TRBV28 and TRBJ2-3, reads DVKVTQSSRYLVKRTGEKVFLECVQDMDHENMFWYRQDPGLGLRLIYFSYDVKMKEKGDIPEGYSVSREKKERFSLILESASTNQTSMYLCASSSTGLGGTDTQYFGPGTRLTVL.